These 11 T cell receptor beta chains originate from one sample sequenced in a study of blood T cell repertoires in COVID-19. This table comes from immunoSEQ multiplex PCR, and its TCRdb copy is limited to in-frame clones, with some not included. The sample comprises around 400,000 clones, approximately 89% of which are singletons, and about 2.1% rests with the top ten. What was sequenced was peripheral blood. The receptors derive from a woman aged 55-69 years with COVID-19, enrolled during active disease.

This clone has only a few counts. The chain recombines TRBV19 with TRBJ2-3; D is undetermined. Germline V lookup: CDR1 LNHDA, CDR2 SQIVND (reference sequence). With 6 bases removed from V and 3 bases from J, the gap between germline ends came to 4 bases. The CDR3 covers 11 residues. The CDR3 coding sequence is TGTGCCAGTAGCCGGACAGATACGCAGTATTTT. It codes for CASSRTDTQYF. The whole variable domain, remainder taken from reference TRBV19 and TRBJ2-3, is DGGITQSPKYLFRKEGQNVTLSCEQNLNHDAMYWYRQDPGQGLRLIYYSQIVNDFQKGDIAEGYSVSREKKESFPLTVTSAQKNPTAFYLCASSRTDTQYFGPGTRLTVL.

The gene calls are TRBV7-2 and TRBJ2-3; 7 nucleotides align to TRBD2. This CDR3 region has 16 residues. Germline V gives CDR1 SGHTA, CDR2 FQGNSA. After removal of 0 bases from V and 3 bases from J, the junction contained 6 bases not matched to a gene. The CDR3 here is CASSLARTRTTDTQYF. CDR3 nucleotide sequence: TGTGCCAGCAGCTTAGCGAGGACTAGGACGACAGATACGCAGTATTTT.

This clone was recorded a few times. This chain connects TRBV9 to TRBJ2-2, with 10 bases identical to TRBD2. The CDR3 loop spans 17 amino acids. J gave up 6 bases and V 4 bases, and 12 bases lay outside the gene matches. Germline V lookup: CDR1 SGDLS, CDR2 YYNGEE. The CDR3 DNA reads TGTGCCAGCAGCCTCGACGAGGGACTAGCGTTACCCGGGGAGCTGTTTTTT. Its translation is CASSLDEGLALPGELFF. Together with reference TRBV9 and TRBJ2-2, the CDR3 gives the full variable domain: DSGVTQTPKHLITATGQRVTLRCSPRSGDLSVYWYQQSLDQGLQFLIQYYNGEERAKGNILERFSAQQFPDLHSELNLSSLELGDSALYFCASSLDEGLALPGELFFGEGSRLTVL.

The chain links TRBV6-5 to TRBJ2-2; D possibly corresponds to TRBD1 (6 bases). Trimming removed 6 bases from V and 1 base from J, with 12 bases in between. The germline V gene encodes CDR1 MNHEY and CDR2 SVGAGI. The CDR3 is made up of 15 amino acids. CDR3 region: CASSAGQWNTGELFF. Written as DNA, the CDR3 is TGTGCCAGCAGCGCTGGACAGTGGAACACCGGGGAGCTGTTTTTT.

To note about this clone: The same CDR3 also results from other DNA sequences found in this sample. This chain connects TRBV28 to TRBJ1-5, with D uncertain. The CDR3 is 12 amino acids. Germline-derived CDR1 and CDR2 are MDHEN and SYDVKM. With 5 bases removed from V and 4 bases from J, the gap between germline ends came to 6 bases. In DNA, the CDR3 is TGTGCCAGCAGTCTACTAAATCAGCCCCAGCATTTT. It encodes CASSLLNQPQHF.

The chain uses TRBV7-2 and TRBJ1-6; D is unresolved. V was cut by 6 bases and J by 6 bases, with 9 bases left in between. Germline values: CDR1 SGHTA, CDR2 FQGNSA. This CDR3 is 13 amino acids long. Here the CDR3 DNA reads TGTGCCAGCAGGTCAACAACTAATTCACCCCTCCACTTT. This gives the protein CASRSTTNSPLHF.

Comment on this clone: Other DNA sequences in the sample encode the same CDR3. The rearrangement links TRBV3-1 (or the pseudogene TRBV3-2) to TRBJ2-5; possibly TRBD1 for D (6 bases). The CDR3 is 12 amino acids. V lost 4 bases and J 4 bases, leaving 7 bases between the germline ends. The germline V gene encodes CDR1 LGHDT and CDR2 YNNKEL (reference sequence). The CDR3 region has the DNA TGTGCCAGCAGCCGAGGGGGAGAGACCCAGTACTTC. Protein sequence: CASSRGGETQYF.

The chain links TRBV7-2 to TRBJ1-6; D is unresolved. Per the germline V gene, CDR1 is SGHTA and CDR2 is FQGNSA. Trimming shortened V by 7 bases and J by 9 bases, and 13 bases separated the two germline ends. The CDR3 covers 13 residues. CDR3 in amino acids: CASNPLSSSPLHF. The CDR3 DNA reads as TGTGCCAGCAACCCCCTCTCGAGTTCACCCCTCCACTTT.

The chain is built from TRBV5-1 and TRBJ1-2; TRBD1 matches 9 bases. V was clipped by 7 bases and J by 2 bases; unmatched bases: 12. The germline gives CDR1 SGHRS, CDR2 YFSETQ. CDR3 size: 16 residues. DNA for the CDR3: TGCGCCAGCTCGTCCGGGACAGGGAGTTTCAACTATGGCTACACCTTC. This gives the protein CASSSGTGSFNYGYTF.

V usage is TRBV6-5 and J usage is TRBJ2-7; the D gene is possibly TRBD2 (5 bases). The V and J ends lost 2 bases and 3 bases respectively, with 11 bases between them. The CDR3 has 14 residues. The germline gives CDR1 MNHEY, CDR2 SVGAGI. CDR3 region: CASSYGGWDYEQYF. In DNA form, the CDR3 reads TGTGCCAGCAGTTACGGCGGGTGGGACTACGAGCAGTACTTC.

The chain combines TRBV3-1 (or the pseudogene TRBV3-2) with TRBJ2-7, with D uncertain. V lost 4 bases, J lost 5 bases, and 18 bases lay in between. The length of the CDR3 is 15 residues. Germline V gene lookup returns CDR1 LGHDT and CDR2 YNNKEL (reference sequence). CDR3 in amino acids: CASSRPLGAAHEQYF. In DNA form, the CDR3 reads TGTGCCAGCAGCCGTCCTCTCGGTGCGGCCCACGAGCAGTACTTC.